The entry below gives a single T cell receptor (beta chain) sequence along with its context. Its antigen is not identified. The source of the sample is a study of T-cell reconstitution after alpha-beta-depleted transplantation in children. General study results and limits: Most T-cell counts and diversity one year after the transplant came from T cells that were newly produced. By about two months after transplant, alpha-beta T cells reportedly arose from several hundred graft clones that had expanded.

The CDR3 extends over 20 amino acids. Per germline, CDR1 SGHAT and CDR2 FQNNGV. V trimming: 4 bases; J trimming: 0 bases; junction bases outside the gene matches: 13. Unique molecular identifiers were incorporated when the TCRbeta library was constructed. TCRdb redid the calling of the PCR reads with MiXCR, one entry per CDR3 protein. The sample holds fewer than 700,000 distinct CDR3 sequences, roughly 13% seen once. The material sequenced was PBMCs, mostly from graft donor cells, taken 360 days after TCRalphabeta/CD19-depleted stem cell transplant. This receptor was obtained from a male patient younger than 18 who had a stem cell transplant for acute myeloid leukemia, so the T cells may come from the graft donor. This chain links TRBV11-2 with TRBJ2-1, with 12 bases identical to TRBD2. DNA for the CDR3: TGTGCCAGCAGCTCCCGATGGCGGCTAGCGGGAGGGAGCTCCTACAATGAGCAGTTCTTC. Residues: CASSSRWRLAGGSSYNEQFF.